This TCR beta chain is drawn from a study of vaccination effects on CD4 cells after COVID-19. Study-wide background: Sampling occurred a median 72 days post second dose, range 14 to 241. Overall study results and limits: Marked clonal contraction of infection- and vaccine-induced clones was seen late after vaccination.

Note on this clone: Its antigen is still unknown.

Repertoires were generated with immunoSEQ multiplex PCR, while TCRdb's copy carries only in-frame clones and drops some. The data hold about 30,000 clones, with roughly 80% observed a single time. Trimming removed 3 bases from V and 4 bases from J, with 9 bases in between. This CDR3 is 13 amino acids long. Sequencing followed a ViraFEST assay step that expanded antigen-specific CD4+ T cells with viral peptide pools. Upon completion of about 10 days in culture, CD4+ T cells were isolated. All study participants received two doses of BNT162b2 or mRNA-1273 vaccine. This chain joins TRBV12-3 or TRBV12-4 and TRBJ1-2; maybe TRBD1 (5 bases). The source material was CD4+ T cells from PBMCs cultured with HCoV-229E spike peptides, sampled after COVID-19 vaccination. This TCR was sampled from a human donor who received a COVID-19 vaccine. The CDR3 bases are TGTGCCAGCAGTTTGACAGAGGGCTATGGCTACACCTTC. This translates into CASSLTEGYGYTF.